This record looks at one T cell receptor (beta chain) sequence and its context. The data belong to a study of blood T cell repertoires in COVID-19. The length of the CDR3 is 13 residues. With 2 bases removed from V and 2 bases from J, the gap between germline ends came to 8 bases. CDR1 is SGHDT and CDR2 is YYEEEE in the germline V gene. Repertoires were generated with immunoSEQ multiplex PCR, while TCRdb's copy carries only in-frame clones and drops some. The sample includes about 60,000 clones, 84% seen only once; the top ten take more than 15%. Sequenced sample: peripheral blood. The receptor's source is a man aged 55 to 70 with COVID-19, enrolled during active disease. The J gene is TRBJ2-7, the V gene TRBV5-6; no firm D call. The CDR3 here is CASSFGRTYEQYF. The CDR3 DNA sequence: TGTGCCAGCAGCTTTGGGCGTACCTACGAGCAGTACTTC.